The sequence of this T cell receptor (beta chain) was determined in a study of T cells in Graves' hyperthyroidism and ophthalmopathy. Points from the study as a whole: Expanded thyroid clonotypes (above 0.001) were mostly also found in blood.

Researchers took RNA transcripts and amplified the TCR beta CDR3 regions from them. During a first-round RT-PCR of the TCR CDR3, the HTBI primer set was used. TCRdb processed the multiplex PCR reads anew with MiXCR; each CDR3 protein has one entry. The sample yields approximately 570,000 distinct CDR3 sequences, 15% to 20% seen once. Points on this clonotype: As yet, its antigen is unknown.

PBMCs were derived from about 10 ml fresh peripheral blood. With 6 bases clipped from V and 2 bases from J, the junction kept 9 bases outside the gene matches. CDR1 is MRHNA, CDR2 SNTAGT, per germline. This CDR3 spans 16 amino acids. Material: blood. The origin of this receptor is a man aged 35-49 years with Graves' ophthalmopathy. V gene TRBV6-4 combines with J gene TRBJ2-2, with 7 bases matching TRBD1. This CDR3 is CASREWGTDNTGELFF. The CDR3 region has the DNA TGTGCCAGCAGAGAATGGGGGACAGACAACACCGGGGAGCTGTTTTTT.